The 9 T cell receptor beta chains below come from one sample, sequenced in a study of T cell responses to AZD1222 COVID-19 vaccine. Assay: immunoSEQ multiplex PCR; the TCRdb copy retains only in-frame clones and omits some. The sample consists of 72,000 or so clones, approximately 90% of them appearing once. This sample comprised peripheral blood, obtained on day 0 of AZD1222 vaccination. Every receptor here comes from an adult in good health.

The V call is TRBV6-5, the J call TRBJ2-7, with D possibly TRBD2 on 5 matching bases. Trimming pared 2 bases from V and 0 bases from J, leaving 8 bases between. CDR1 and CDR2 from the germline V gene are MNHEY and SVGAGI. The CDR3 has 14 amino acids. CDR3 loop: CASSYGLDSYEQYF. The CDR3 DNA sequence: TGTGCCAGCAGTTACGGACTCGACTCCTACGAGCAGTACTTC.

This clone was seen just once. This chain connects TRBV5-1 to TRBJ1-6; no firm D call. The CDR3 loop spans 15 amino acids. In germline, CDR1 is SGHRS, CDR2 YFSETQ. Trimming took off 3 bases at V and 6 bases at J, with 13 bases between the two ends. The CDR3 DNA follows: TGCGCCAGCAGCTCAGACTGGGGAACTAATTCACCCCTCCACTTT. It is translated as CASSSDWGTNSPLHF.

J is TRBJ2-3 and V is TRBV11-2; D is undetermined. This CDR3 has 15 amino acids. V dropped 0 bases and J dropped 6 bases, with 13 bases sitting between them. From germline, CDR1 is SGHAT and CDR2 FQNNGV. The CDR3 spells CASSLDTFRDDTQYF. The CDR3 region has the DNA TGTGCCAGCAGCTTAGACACCTTCAGAGACGATACGCAGTATTTT.

J is TRBJ1-3 and V is TRBV28; D may be TRBD1 (6 bases). The CDR3 is made up of 16 amino acids. Germline V gives CDR1 MDHEN, CDR2 SYDVKM. Trimming left V 6 bases short and J 0 bases short, with 15 bases between. The CDR3 DNA reads TGTGCCAGCAGCTTGGCGAGGGACAACTCTGGAAACACCATATATTTT. Protein sequence: CASSLARDNSGNTIYF.

The CDR3: CASSVAVGREPQETQYF. CDR3 DNA: TGTGCCAGCAGCGTAGCGGTCGGGCGGGAGCCTCAAGAGACCCAGTACTTC. The V and J genes are TRBV9 and TRBJ2-5; 7 nucleotides agree with TRBD2. The CDR3 runs to 17 residues. Germline V gene lookup returns CDR1 SGDLS and CDR2 YYNGEE. The V and J ends lost 0 bases and 2 bases, in that order; junction bases with no gene match: 10.

The V call is TRBV21-1, the J call TRBJ1-2; the listed D gene, TRBD1, was not tested against the DNA. TRBV21-1 constitutes a pseudogene. The CDR3 spans 15 residues. CDR3 DNA: TGTGCCAGCAGACACGGACATGCGAGTCGATATGGCTACACCTTC. It specifies CASRHGHASRYGYTF.

This sequence joins TRBV29-1 and TRBJ2-3; possibly TRBD1 or TRBD2 for D (6 bases each). Germline CDR1 reads SQVTM; CDR2 reads ANQGSEA. The germline V and J ends were trimmed by 7 bases and 3 bases, with 17 bases remaining between them. This CDR3 spans 14 amino acids. The CDR3 DNA is TGCAGCGGACTAGGGGGGAGTAGAACAGATACGCAGTATTTT. It is translated as CSGLGGSRTDTQYF.

This chain uses TRBV5-4 with TRBJ2-5; D might be TRBD2 (6 bases). CDR3 length equals 15 residues. Trimming pared 2 bases from V and 4 bases from J, leaving 15 bases between. Germline V gives CDR1 SGHNT, CDR2 YYREEE (reference sequence). The CDR3 bases are TGTGCCAGCAGCTTCCAGGATGCGGGGATAGAGACCCAGTACTTC. Translation gives CASSFQDAGIETQYF.

This chain joins TRBV7-9 and TRBJ1-4; 9 bases are shared with TRBD1. This CDR3 has 15 amino acids. The V gene's germline CDR1 is SEHNR and CDR2 FQNEAQ (reference sequence). V dropped 3 bases and J dropped 8; count of bases not matched to a gene: 7. In nucleotides, the CDR3 is TGTGCCAGCAGCTTTTCAACAGGGGGCCTGGAAAAACTGTTTTTT. Its translation: CASSFSTGGLEKLFF.